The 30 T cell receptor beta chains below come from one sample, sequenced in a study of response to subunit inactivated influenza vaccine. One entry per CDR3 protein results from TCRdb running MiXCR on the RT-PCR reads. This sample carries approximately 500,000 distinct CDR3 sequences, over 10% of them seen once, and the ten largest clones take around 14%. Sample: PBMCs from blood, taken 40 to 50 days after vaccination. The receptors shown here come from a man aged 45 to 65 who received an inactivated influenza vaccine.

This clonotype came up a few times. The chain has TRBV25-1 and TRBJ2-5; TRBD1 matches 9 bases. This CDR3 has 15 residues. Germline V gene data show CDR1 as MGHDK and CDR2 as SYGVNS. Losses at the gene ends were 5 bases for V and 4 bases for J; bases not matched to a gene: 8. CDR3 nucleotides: TGTGCCAGCAGTTTTCGGGGGACAGGGACAGAGACCCAGTACTTC. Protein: CASSFRGTGTETQYF.

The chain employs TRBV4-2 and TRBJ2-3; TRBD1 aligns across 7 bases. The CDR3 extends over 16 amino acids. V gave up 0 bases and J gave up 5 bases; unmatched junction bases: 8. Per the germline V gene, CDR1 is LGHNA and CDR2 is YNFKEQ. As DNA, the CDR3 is TGTGCCAGCAGCCAAGAATGGGGCAGGGGGTTAGATACGCAGTATTTT. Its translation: CASSQEWGRGLDTQYF.

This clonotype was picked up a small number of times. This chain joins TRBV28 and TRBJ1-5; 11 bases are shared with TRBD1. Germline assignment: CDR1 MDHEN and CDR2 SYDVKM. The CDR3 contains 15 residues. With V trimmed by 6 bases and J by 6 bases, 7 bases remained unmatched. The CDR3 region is CASSSGQGDFQPQHF. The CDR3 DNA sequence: TGTGCCAGCAGCTCGGGACAGGGGGACTTTCAGCCCCAGCATTTT.

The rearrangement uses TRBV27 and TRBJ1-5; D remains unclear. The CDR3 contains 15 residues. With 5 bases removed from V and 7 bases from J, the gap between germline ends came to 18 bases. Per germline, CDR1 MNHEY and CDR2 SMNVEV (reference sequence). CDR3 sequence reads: CASSPSSAIGQPQHF. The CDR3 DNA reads TGTGCCAGCAGTCCCAGCTCTGCCATCGGCCAGCCCCAGCATTTT.

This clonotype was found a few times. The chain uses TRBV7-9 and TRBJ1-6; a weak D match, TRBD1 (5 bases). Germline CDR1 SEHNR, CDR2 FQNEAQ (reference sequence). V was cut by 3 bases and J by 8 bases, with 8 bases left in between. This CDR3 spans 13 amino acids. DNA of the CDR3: TGTGCCAGCAGCTTCGGGGCGGATTCACCCCTCCACTTT. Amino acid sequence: CASSFGADSPLHF.

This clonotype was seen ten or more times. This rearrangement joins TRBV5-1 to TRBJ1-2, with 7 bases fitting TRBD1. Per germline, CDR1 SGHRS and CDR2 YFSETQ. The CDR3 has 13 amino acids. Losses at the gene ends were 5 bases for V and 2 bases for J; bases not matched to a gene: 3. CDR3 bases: TGCGCCAGCAGGGGACAGTCAAACTATGGCTACACCTTC. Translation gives CASRGQSNYGYTF. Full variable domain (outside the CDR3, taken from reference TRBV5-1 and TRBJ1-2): KAGVTQTPRYLIKTRGQQVTLSCSPISGHRSVSWYQQTPGQGLQFLFEYFSETQRNKGNFPGRFSGRQFSNSRSEMNVSTLELGDSALYLCASRGQSNYGYTFGSGTRLTVV.

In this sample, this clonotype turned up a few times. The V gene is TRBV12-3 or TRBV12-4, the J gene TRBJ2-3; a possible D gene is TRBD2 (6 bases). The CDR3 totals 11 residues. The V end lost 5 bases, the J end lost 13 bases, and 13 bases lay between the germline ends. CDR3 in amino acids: CASSPGLLEYF. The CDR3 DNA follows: TGTGCCAGCAGTCCGGGACTCCTCGAGTATTTT.

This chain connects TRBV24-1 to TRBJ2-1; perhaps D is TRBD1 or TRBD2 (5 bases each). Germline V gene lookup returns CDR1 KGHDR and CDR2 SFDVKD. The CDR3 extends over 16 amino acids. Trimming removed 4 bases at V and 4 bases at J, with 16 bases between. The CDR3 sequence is CATSDPGTSSYNEQFF. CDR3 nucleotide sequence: TGTGCCACCAGTGACCCCGGGACCAGTAGTTACAATGAGCAGTTCTTC.

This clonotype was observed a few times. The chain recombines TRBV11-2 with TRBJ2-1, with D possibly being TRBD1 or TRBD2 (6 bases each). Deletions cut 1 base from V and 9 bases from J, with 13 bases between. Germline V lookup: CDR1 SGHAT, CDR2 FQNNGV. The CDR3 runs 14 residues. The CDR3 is CASSLGTRGGEQFF. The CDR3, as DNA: TGTGCCAGCAGCTTAGGGACCAGGGGAGGTGAGCAGTTCTTC.

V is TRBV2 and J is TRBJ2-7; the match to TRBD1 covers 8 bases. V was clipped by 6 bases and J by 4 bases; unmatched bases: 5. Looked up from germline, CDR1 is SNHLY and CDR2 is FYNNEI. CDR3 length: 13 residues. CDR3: CASRKTGVYEQYF. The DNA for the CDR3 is TGTGCCAGCAGAAAGACAGGGGTTTACGAGCAGTACTTC.

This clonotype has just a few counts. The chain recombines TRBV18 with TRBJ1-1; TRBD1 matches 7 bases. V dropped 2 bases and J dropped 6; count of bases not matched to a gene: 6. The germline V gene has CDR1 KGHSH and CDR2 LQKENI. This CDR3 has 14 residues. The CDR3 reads CASSPILQGAEAFF. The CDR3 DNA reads TGTGCCAGCTCACCAATACTCCAGGGGGCTGAAGCTTTCTTT.

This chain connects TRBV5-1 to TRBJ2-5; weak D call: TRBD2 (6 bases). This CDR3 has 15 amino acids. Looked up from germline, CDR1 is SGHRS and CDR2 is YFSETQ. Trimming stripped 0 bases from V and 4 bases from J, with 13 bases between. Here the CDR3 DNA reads TGCGCCAGCAGCTTGGAGCTTGGGGGAGGAGAGACCCAGTACTTC. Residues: CASSLELGGGETQYF.

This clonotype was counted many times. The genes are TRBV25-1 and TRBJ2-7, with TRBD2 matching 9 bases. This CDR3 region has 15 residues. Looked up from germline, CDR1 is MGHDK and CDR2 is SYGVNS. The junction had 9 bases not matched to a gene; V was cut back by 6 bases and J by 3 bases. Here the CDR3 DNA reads TGTGCCAGCAGGAAATCCGGGACTAGCCTCTACGAGCAGTACTTC. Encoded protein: CASRKSGTSLYEQYF.

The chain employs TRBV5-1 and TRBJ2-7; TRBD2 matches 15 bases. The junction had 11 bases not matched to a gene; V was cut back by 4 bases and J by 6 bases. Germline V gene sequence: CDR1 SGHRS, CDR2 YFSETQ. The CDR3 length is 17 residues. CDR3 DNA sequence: TGCGCCAGCAGCGTGGGGACTAGCGGGGGGCGCTCCAGCGAGCAGTACTTC. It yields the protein CASSVGTSGGRSSEQYF.

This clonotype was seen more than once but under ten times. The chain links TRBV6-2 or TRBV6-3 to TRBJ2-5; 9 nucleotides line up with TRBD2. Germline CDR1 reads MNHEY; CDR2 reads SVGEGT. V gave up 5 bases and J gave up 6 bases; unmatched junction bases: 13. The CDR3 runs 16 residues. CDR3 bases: TGTGCCAGCAGTCTAAACGTAGCGGGAGCACGAAAGACCCAGTACTTC. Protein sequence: CASSLNVAGARKTQYF.

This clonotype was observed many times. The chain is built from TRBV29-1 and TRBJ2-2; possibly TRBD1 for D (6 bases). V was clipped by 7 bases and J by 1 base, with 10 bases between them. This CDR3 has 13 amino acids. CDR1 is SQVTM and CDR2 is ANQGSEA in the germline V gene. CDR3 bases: TGCAGCGCCCCGGGACAGAACACCGGGGAGCTGTTTTTT. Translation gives CSAPGQNTGELFF.

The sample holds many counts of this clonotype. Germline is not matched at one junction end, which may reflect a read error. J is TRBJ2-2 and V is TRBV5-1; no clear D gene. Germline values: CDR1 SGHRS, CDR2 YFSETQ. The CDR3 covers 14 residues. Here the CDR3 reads CASSLRQNTGELFF. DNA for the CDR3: TGTGCCAGCAGCTTACGGCAGAACACCGGGGAGCTGTTTTTT.

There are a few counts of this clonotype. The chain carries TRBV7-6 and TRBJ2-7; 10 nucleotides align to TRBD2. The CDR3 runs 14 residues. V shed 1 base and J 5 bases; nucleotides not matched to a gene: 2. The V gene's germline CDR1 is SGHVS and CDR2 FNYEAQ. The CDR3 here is CASSLVLAGNEQYF. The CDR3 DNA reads TGTGCCAGCAGCTTAGTACTAGCGGGGAACGAGCAGTACTTC. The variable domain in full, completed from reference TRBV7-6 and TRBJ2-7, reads GAGVSQSPRYKVTKRGQDVALRCDPISGHVSLYWYRQALGQGPEFLTYFNYEAQQDKSGLPNDRFSAERPEGSISTLTIQRTEQRDSAMYRCASSLVLAGNEQYFGPGTRLTVT.

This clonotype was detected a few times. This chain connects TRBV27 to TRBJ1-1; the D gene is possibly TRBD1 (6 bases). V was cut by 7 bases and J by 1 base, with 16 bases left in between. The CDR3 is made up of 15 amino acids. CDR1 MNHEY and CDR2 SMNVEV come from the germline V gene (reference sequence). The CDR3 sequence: CASIPGRGWNTEAFF. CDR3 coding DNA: TGTGCCAGCATACCGGGGAGGGGGTGGAACACTGAAGCTTTCTTT.

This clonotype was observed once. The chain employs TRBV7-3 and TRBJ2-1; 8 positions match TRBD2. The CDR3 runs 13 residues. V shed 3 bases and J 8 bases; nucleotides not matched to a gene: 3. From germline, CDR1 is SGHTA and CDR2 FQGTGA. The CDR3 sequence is CASSFAGRDEQFF. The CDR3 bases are TGTGCCAGCAGCTTTGCCGGGAGGGATGAGCAGTTCTTC.

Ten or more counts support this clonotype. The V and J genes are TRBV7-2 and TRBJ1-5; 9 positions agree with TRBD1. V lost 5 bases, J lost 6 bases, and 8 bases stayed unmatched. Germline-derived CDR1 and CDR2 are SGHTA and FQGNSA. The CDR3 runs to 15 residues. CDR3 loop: CASSPGTGYIQPQHF. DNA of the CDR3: TGTGCCAGCAGCCCAGGGACAGGGTATATTCAGCCCCAGCATTTT.

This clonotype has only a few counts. CDR3 in DNA: TGTGCCATCAGTGAGTCCGGACTAGCGTGGGGCGAGCAGTACTTC. This codes for CAISESGLAWGEQYF. This chain links TRBV10-3 with TRBJ2-7; 9 bases map to TRBD2. The CDR3 has 15 amino acids. Germline V gene lookup returns CDR1 ENHRY and CDR2 SYGVKD. The J segment lost 6 bases and the V segment lost 0 bases, leaving 6 bases of the junction unmatched.

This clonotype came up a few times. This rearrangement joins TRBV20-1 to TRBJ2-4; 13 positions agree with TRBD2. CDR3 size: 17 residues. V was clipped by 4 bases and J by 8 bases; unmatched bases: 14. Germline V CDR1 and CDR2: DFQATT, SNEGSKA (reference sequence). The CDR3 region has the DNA TGCAGTGCTATTACCCGAGGACTAGCGGGAGTTGGGGACATTCAGTACTTC. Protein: CSAITRGLAGVGDIQYF.

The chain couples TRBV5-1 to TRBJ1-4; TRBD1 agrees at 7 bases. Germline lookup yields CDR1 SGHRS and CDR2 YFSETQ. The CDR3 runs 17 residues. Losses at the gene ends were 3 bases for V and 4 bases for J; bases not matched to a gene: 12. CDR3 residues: CASSSGVQTGLNEKLFF. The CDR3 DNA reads TGCGCCAGCAGCTCCGGAGTACAGACAGGGCTTAATGAAAAACTGTTTTTT.

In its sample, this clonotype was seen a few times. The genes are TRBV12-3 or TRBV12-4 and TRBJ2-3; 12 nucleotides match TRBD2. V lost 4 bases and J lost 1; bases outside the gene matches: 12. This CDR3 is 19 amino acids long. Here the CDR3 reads CASSSYPGLAGKGTDTQYF. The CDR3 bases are TGTGCCAGCAGTTCTTACCCGGGACTAGCGGGCAAAGGCACAGATACGCAGTATTTT.

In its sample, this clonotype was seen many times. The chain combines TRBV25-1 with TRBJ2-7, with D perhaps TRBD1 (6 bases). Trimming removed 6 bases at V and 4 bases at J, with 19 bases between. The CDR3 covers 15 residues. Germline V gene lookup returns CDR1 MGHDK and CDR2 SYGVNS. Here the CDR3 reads CASSKPGQGFYEQYF. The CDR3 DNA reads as TGTGCCAGCAGCAAGCCGGGACAAGGTTTTTACGAGCAGTACTTC.

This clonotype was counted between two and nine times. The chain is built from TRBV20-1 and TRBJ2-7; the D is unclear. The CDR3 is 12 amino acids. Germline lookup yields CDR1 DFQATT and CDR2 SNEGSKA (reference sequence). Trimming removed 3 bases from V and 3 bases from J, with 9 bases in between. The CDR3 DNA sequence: TGCAGTGCTAGTTATTCGGGCTACGAGCAGTACTTC. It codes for CSASYSGYEQYF.

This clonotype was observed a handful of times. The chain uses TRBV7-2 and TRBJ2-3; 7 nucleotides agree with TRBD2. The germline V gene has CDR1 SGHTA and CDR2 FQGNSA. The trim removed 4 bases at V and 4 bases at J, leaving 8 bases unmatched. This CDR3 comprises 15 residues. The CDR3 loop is CASSYLGSGSDTQYF. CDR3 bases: TGTGCCAGCAGCTACTTGGGTAGCGGGTCAGATACGCAGTATTTT.

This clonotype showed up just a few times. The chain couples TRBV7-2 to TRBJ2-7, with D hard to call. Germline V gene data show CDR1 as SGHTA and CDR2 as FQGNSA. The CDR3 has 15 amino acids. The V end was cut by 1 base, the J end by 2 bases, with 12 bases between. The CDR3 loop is CASSLGVSNTYEQYF. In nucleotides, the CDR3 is TGTGCCAGCAGCTTAGGAGTTTCTAACACCTACGAGCAGTACTTC.

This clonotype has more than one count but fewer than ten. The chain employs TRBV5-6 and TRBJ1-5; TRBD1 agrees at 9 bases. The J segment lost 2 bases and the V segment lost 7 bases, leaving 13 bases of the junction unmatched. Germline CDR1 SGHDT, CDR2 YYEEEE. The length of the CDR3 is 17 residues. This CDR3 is CASHDGTGRDGNQPQHF. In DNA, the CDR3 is TGTGCCAGCCACGACGGGACAGGGAGGGACGGCAATCAGCCCCAGCATTTT.